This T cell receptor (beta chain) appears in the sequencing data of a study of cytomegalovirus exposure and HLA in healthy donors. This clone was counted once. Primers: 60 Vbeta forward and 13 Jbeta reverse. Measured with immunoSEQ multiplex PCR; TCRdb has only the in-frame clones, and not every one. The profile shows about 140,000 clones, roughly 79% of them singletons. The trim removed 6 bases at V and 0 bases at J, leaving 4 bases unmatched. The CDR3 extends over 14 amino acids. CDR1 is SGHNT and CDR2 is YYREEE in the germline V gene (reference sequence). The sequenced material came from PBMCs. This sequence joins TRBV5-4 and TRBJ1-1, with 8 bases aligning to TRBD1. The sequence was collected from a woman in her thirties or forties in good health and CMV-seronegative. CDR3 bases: TGTGCCAGCAACAAACAGGGGGTGAACACTGAAGCTTTCTTT. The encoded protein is CASNKQGVNTEAFF.